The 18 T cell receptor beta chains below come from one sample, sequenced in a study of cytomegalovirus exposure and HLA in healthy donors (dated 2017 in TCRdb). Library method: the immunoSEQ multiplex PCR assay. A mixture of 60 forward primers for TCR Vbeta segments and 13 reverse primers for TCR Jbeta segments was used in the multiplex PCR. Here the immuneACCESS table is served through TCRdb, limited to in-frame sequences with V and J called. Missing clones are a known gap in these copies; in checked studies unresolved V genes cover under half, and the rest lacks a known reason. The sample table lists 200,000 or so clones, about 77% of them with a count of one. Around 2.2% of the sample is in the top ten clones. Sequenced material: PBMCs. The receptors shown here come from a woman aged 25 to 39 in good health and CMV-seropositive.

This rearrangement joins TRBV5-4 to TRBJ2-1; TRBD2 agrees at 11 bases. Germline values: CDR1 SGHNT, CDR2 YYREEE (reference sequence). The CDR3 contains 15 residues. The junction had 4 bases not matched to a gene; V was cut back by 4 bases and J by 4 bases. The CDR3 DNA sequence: TGTGCCAGCAGCCTATCTAGCGGGGGGTACAATGAGCAGTTCTTC. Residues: CASSLSSGGYNEQFF.

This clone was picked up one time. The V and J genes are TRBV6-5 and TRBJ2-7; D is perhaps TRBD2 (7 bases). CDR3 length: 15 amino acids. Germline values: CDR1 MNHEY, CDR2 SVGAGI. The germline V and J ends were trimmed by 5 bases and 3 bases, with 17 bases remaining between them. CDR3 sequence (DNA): TGTGCCAGCAGTCAAGGTGGGGGGGCACTCTACGAGCAGTACTTC. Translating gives CASSQGGGALYEQYF.

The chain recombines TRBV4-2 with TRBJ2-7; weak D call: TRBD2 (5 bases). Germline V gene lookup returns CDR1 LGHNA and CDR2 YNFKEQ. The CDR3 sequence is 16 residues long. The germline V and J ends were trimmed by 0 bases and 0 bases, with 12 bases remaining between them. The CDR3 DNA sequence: TGTGCCAGCAGCCAAGATTGGGAGTTCCTCTCCTACGAGCAGTACTTC. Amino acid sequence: CASSQDWEFLSYEQYF.

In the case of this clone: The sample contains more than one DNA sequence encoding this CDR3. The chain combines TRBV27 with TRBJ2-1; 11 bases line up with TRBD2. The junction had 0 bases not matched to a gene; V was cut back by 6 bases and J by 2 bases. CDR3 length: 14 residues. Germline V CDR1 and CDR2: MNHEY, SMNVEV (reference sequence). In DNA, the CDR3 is TGTGCCAGCAGGGGACTAGCGGCCTACAATGAGCAGTTCTTC. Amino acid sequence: CASRGLAAYNEQFF.

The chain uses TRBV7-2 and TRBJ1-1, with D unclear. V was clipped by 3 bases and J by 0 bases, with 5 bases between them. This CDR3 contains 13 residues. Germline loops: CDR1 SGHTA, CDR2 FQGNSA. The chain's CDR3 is CASSFPVNTEAFF. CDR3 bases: TGTGCCAGCAGCTTCCCGGTGAACACTGAAGCTTTCTTT.

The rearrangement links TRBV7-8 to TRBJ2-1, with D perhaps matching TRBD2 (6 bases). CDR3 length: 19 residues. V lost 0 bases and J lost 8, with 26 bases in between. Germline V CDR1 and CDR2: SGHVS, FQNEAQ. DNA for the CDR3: TGTGCCAGCAGCTTAGCGCGAAGCGGGTTTATGTTCTTAGGGGATGAGCAGTTCTTC. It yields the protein CASSLARSGFMFLGDEQFF.

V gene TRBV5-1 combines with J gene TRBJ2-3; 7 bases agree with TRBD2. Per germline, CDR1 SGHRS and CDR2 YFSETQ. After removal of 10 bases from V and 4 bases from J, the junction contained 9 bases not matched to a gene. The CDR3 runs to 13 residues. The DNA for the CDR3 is TGCGCCTCCCGGGCGGGAGCTTCAGATACGCAGTATTTT. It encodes CASRAGASDTQYF.

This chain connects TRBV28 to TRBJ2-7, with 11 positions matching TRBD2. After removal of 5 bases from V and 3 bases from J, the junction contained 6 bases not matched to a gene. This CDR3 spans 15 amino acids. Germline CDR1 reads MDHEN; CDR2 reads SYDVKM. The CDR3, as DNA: TGTGCCAGCAGTACTACTAGCGGGAGTCTCTACGAGCAGTACTTC. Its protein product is CASSTTSGSLYEQYF.

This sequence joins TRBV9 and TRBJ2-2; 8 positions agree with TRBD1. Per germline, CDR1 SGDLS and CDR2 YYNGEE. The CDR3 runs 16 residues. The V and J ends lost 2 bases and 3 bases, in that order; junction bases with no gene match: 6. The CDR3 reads CASSVQGARHTGELFF. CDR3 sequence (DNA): TGTGCCAGCAGCGTCCAGGGGGCGCGGCACACCGGGGAGCTGTTTTTT.

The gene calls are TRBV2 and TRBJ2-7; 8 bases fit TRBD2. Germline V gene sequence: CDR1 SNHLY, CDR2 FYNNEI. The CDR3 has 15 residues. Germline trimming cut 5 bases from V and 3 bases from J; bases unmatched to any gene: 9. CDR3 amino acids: CASSPTSGGGYEQYF. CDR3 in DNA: TGTGCCAGCAGTCCCACTAGCGGAGGCGGCTACGAGCAGTACTTC.

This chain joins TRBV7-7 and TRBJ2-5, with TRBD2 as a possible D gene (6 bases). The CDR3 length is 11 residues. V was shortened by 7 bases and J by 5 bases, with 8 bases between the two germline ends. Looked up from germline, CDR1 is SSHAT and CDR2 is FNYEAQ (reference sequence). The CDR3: CASTAGETQYF. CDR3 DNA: TGTGCCAGCACCGCGGGGGAGACCCAGTACTTC.

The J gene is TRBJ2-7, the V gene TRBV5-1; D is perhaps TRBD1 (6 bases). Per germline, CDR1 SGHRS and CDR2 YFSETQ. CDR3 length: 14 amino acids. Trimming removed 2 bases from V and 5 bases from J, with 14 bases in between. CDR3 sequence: CASSFGQLLNEQYF. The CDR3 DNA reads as TGCGCCAGCAGCTTCGGACAGCTCCTAAACGAGCAGTACTTC. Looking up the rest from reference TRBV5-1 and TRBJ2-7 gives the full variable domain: KAGVTQTPRYLIKTRGQQVTLSCSPISGHRSVSWYQQTPGQGLQFLFEYFSETQRNKGNFPGRFSGRQFSNSRSEMNVSTLELGDSALYLCASSFGQLLNEQYFGPGTRLTVT.

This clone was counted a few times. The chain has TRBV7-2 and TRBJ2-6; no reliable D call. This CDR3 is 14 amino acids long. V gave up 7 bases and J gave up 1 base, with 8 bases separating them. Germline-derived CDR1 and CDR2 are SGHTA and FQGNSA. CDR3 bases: TGTGCCAGCACCTCCGTTTCTGGGGCCAACGTCCTGACTTTC. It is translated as CASTSVSGANVLTF. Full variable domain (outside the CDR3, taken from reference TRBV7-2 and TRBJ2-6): GAGVSQSPSNKVTEKGKDVELRCDPISGHTALYWYRQSLGQGLEFLIYFQGNSAPDKSGLPSDRFSAERTGGSVSTLTIQRTQQEDSAVYLCASTSVSGANVLTFGAGSRLTVL.

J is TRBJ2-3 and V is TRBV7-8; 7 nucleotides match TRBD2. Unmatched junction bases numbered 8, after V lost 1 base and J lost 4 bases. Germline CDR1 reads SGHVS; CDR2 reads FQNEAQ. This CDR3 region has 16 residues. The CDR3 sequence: CASSLVGGEGPDTQYF. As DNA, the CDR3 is TGTGCCAGCAGCTTAGTGGGGGGGGAAGGCCCAGATACGCAGTATTTT.

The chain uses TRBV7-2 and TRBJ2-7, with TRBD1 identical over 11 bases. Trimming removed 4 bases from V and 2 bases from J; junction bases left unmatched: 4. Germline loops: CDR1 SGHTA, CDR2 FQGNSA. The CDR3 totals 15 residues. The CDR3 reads CASSSRTGGPYEQYF. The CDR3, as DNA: TGTGCCAGCAGCTCCCGGACAGGGGGCCCCTACGAGCAGTACTTC.

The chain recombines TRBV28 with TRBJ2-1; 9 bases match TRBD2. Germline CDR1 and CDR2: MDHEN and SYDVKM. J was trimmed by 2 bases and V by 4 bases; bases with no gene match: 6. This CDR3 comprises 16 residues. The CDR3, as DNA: TGTGCCAGCAGTTCATCAAGGACTAGCGCCTACAATGAGCAGTTCTTC. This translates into CASSSSRTSAYNEQFF. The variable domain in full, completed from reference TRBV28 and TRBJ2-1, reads DVKVTQSSRYLVKRTGEKVFLECVQDMDHENMFWYRQDPGLGLRLIYFSYDVKMKEKGDIPEGYSVSREKKERFSLILESASTNQTSMYLCASSSSRTSAYNEQFFGPGTRLTVL.

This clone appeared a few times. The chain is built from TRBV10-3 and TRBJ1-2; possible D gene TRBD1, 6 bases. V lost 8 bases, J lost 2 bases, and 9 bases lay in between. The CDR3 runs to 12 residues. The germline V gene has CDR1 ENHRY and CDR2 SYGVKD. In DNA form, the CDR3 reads TGTGCCATCCATACAGGGAACTATGGCTACACCTTC. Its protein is CAIHTGNYGYTF.

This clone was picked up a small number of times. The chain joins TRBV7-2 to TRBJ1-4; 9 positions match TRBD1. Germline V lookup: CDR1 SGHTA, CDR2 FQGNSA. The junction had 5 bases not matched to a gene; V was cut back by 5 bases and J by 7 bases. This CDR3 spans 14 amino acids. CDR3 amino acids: CASSVGQGFEKLFF. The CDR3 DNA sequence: TGTGCCAGCAGCGTCGGACAGGGGTTTGAAAAACTGTTTTTT.